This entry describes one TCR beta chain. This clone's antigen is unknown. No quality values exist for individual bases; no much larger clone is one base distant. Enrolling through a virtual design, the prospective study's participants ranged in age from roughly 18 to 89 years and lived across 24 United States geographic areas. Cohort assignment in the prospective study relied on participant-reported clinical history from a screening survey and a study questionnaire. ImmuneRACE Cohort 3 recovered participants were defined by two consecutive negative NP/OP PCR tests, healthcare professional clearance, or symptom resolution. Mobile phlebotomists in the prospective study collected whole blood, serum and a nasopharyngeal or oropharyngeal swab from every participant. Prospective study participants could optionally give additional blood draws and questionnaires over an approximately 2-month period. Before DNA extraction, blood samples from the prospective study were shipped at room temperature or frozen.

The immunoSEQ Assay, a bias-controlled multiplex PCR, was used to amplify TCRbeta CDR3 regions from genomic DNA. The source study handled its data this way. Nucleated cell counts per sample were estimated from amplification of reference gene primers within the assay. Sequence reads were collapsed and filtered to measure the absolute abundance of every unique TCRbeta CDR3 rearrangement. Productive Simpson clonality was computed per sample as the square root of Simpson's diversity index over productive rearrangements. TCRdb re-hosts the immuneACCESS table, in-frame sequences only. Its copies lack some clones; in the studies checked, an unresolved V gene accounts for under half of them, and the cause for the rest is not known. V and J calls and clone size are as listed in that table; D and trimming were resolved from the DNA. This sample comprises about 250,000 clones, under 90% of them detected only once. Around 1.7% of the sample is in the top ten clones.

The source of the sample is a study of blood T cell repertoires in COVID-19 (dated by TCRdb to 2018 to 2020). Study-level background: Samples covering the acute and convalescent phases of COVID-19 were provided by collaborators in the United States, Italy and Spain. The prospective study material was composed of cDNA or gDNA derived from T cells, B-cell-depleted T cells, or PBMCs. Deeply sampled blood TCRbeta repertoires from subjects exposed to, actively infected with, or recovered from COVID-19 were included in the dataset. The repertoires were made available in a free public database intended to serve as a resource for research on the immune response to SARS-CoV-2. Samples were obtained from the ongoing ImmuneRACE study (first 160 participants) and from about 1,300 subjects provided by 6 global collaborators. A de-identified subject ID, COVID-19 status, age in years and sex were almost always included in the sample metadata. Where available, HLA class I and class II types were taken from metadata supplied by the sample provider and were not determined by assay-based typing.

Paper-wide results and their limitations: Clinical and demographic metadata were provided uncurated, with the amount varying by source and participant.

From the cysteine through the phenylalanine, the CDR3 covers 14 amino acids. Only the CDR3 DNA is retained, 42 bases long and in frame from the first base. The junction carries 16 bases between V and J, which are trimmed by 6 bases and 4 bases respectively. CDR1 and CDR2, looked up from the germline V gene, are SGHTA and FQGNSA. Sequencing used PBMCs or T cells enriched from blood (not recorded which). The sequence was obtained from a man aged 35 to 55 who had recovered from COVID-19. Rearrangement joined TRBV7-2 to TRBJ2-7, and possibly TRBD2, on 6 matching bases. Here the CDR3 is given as CASRITASVYEQYF. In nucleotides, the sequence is TGTGCCAGCAGAATAACGGCTAGCGTGTACGAGCAGTACTTC.